Listed here are 30 T cell receptor beta chains from one sample, sequenced in a study of Graves' ophthalmopathy and Graves' hyperthyroidism. The authors amplified TCR beta CDR3 regions from RNA transcripts. First-round RT-PCR relied on HTBI primers, and a second-round multiplex PCR came next. TCRdb reprocessed the multiplex PCR reads with MiXCR, giving one entry per CDR3 protein. The data hold 1 million to 1.3 million distinct CDR3 sequences, with less than 45% observed a single time. The specimen was peripheral blood or thyroid tissue (not recorded which). The receptors come from an adult man with Graves' hyperthyroidism.

Turning to this clonotype: A much larger clone sits a single nucleotide away, making a read error possible. The chain uses TRBV7-2 and TRBJ1-4; 7 positions match TRBD1. Germline V lookup: CDR1 SGHTA, CDR2 FQGNSA. The CDR3 runs to 15 residues. CDR3 DNA: TGTGCCAGCAGCTGGGACAGAACAACTAATGAAAAACTGCTTTTT. Its protein product is CASSWDRTTNEKLLF.

In this sample, this clonotype turned up many times. V usage is TRBV20-1 and J usage is TRBJ2-5; the D gene is possibly TRBD1 (6 bases). Germline V CDR1 and CDR2: DFQATT, SNEGSKA (reference sequence). This CDR3 spans 14 amino acids. With 2 bases removed from V and 4 bases from J, the gap between germline ends came to 14 bases. As DNA, the CDR3 is TGCAGTGCTAGATCAGGGGTCGGAGTAGAGACCCAGTACTTC. Translating it yields CSARSGVGVETQYF.

This clonotype was counted ten times or more. The V call is TRBV15, the J call TRBJ2-6; TRBD2 might be the D (6 bases). CDR3 length: 18 residues. V lost 0 bases and J 3 bases, leaving 15 bases between the germline ends. Per the germline V gene, CDR1 is LNHNV and CDR2 is YYDKDF (reference sequence). In nucleotides, the CDR3 is TGTGCCACCAGCAGAGATTTGGGACTTCGGAGTGGGGCCAACGTCCTGACTTTC. Protein: CATSRDLGLRSGANVLTF.

Many counts were recorded for this clonotype. This rearrangement joins TRBV12-3 or TRBV12-4 to TRBJ1-5; D unclear. The CDR3 is 13 amino acids. The germline V and J ends were trimmed by 8 bases and 1 base, with 9 bases remaining between them. The CDR3 DNA is TGTGCCAGCTCGGACGGGAGCAATCAGCCCCAGCATTTT. Amino acids: CASSDGSNQPQHF.

This clonotype was found many times. This chain joins TRBV20-1 and TRBJ1-2; 8 bases fit TRBD1. The CDR3 spans 13 residues. CDR1 is DFQATT and CDR2 is SNEGSKA in the germline V gene (reference sequence). J lost 4 bases, V lost 2 bases, and 3 bases had no gene match. The CDR3 is CSARSTGGYGYTF. The CDR3 nucleotides are TGCAGTGCTAGAAGTACAGGGGGCTATGGCTACACCTTC.

The genes are TRBV10-3 and TRBJ1-5, with no clear D. Trimming removed 3 bases at V and 4 bases at J, with 13 bases between. Germline-derived CDR1 and CDR2 are ENHRY and SYGVKD. The CDR3 length is 15 residues. The CDR3 is CAISEGVVVNQPQHF. The CDR3 region has the DNA TGTGCCATCAGTGAAGGAGTAGTGGTAAATCAGCCCCAGCATTTT.

This chain joins TRBV2 and TRBJ1-2; the match to TRBD1 covers 7 bases. Per germline, CDR1 SNHLY and CDR2 FYNNEI. The V gene end was trimmed by 8 bases and the J gene end by 3 bases; junction bases not matched to a gene: 9. This CDR3 has 14 residues. Here the CDR3 reads CASGLQGSDYGYTF. CDR3 coding DNA: TGTGCCAGCGGACTACAGGGGTCGGACTATGGCTACACCTTC. The full variable domain, with the rest looked up from reference TRBV2 and TRBJ1-2, is EPEVTQTPSHQVTQMGQEVILRCVPISNHLYFYWYRQILGQKVEFLVSFYNNEISEKSEIFDDQFSVERPDGSNFTLKIRSTKLEDSAMYFCASGLQGSDYGYTFGSGTRLTVV.

The table lists this clonotype with a few counts. This chain joins TRBV3-1 and TRBJ1-2; D possibly corresponds to TRBD1 (5 bases). Germline CDR1 is LGHDT and CDR2 is YNNKEL (reference sequence). There are 13 residues in the CDR3. Deletions cut 1 base from V and 9 bases from J, with 12 bases between. In nucleotides, the CDR3 is TGTGCCAGCAGCCAAGGGGACGCGAGGAGCTACACCTTC. This sequence encodes CASSQGDARSYTF. Variable domain in full (rest from reference TRBV3-1 and TRBJ1-2): DTAVSQTPKYLVTQMGNDKSIKCEQNLGHDTMYWYKQDSKKFLKIMFSYNNKELIINETVPNRFSPKSPDKAHLNLHINSLELGDSAVYFCASSQGDARSYTFGSGTRLTVV.

This clonotype was observed a handful of times. The chain links TRBV20-1 to TRBJ2-7; TRBD2 agrees at 12 bases. The germline CDR1 and CDR2 sequences are DFQATT and SNEGSKA (reference sequence). Trimming at V came to 0 bases and at J to 7 bases, leaving 13 bases not matched to a gene. The CDR3 consists of 17 residues. The CDR3 loop reads CSARDFLGLAGRGEQYF. In nucleotides, the CDR3 is TGCAGTGCTAGAGATTTTTTGGGACTAGCGGGTCGGGGGGAGCAGTACTTC.

This sequence joins TRBV13 and TRBJ2-7; 9 nucleotides line up with TRBD1. CDR1 PRHDT and CDR2 FYEKMQ come from the germline V gene (reference sequence). The CDR3 is 15 amino acids. The V segment lost 6 bases and the J segment 4 bases; nucleotides outside the gene matches: 10. This CDR3 is CASSRRQGVFYEQYF. In nucleotides, the CDR3 is TGTGCCAGCAGTCGAAGACAGGGGGTTTTTTACGAGCAGTACTTC.

Regarding this clonotype: The junction does not match germline at one end; this may be a read error. The rearrangement uses TRBV20-1 and TRBJ2-2; possibly TRBD2 for D (5 bases). The CDR3 loop spans 15 amino acids. Germline CDR1 reads DFQATT; CDR2 reads SNEGSKA (reference sequence). The DNA of the CDR3 is TGCAGTGCTAGAGGCCCTCTCTCGGGCACCGGGGAGCTGGTTTTT. As protein: CSARGPLSGTGELVF.

This clonotype was observed many times. The chain combines TRBV20-1 with TRBJ2-5, with D tentatively TRBD1 (5 bases). The germline gives CDR1 DFQATT, CDR2 SNEGSKA (reference sequence). Between the trimmed V and J ends, which lost 4 bases and 2 bases, there was a span of 8 bases. This CDR3 is built from 12 residues. The chain's CDR3 is CSAMTAQETQYF. The CDR3 region has the DNA TGCAGTGCTATGACAGCACAAGAGACCCAGTACTTC.

CDR3 nucleotide sequence: TGTGCCAGCAGTGTCTTAGCGGGAGAGAACACCGGGGAGCTGTTTTTT. This encodes CASSVLAGENTGELFF. The chain links TRBV6-1 to TRBJ2-2; 9 positions match TRBD2. Per the germline V gene, CDR1 is MNHNS and CDR2 is SASEGT. J gave up 1 base and V 4 bases, and 4 bases lay outside the gene matches. There are 16 residues in the CDR3.

This CDR3 reads CASSSSGGFGGSHQPQHF. The CDR3 DNA reads TGTGCCAGCAGCAGTAGTGGGGGTTTTGGAGGCAGTCATCAGCCCCAGCATTTT. The rearrangement uses TRBV7-9 and TRBJ1-5; tentative D call: TRBD1 (5 bases). CDR1 and CDR2 from the germline V gene are SEHNR and FQNEAQ (reference sequence). The CDR3 loop spans 18 amino acids. The germline V and J ends were trimmed by 5 bases and 5 bases, with 25 bases remaining between them.

The gene calls are TRBV29-1 and TRBJ2-7, with 10 bases matching TRBD1. With V trimmed by 6 bases and J by 5 bases, 7 bases remained unmatched. This CDR3 is built from 13 residues. Germline lookup yields CDR1 SQVTM and CDR2 ANQGSEA. CDR3 residues: CSVEDRGIHEQYF. In nucleotides, the CDR3 is TGCAGCGTAGAGGACAGGGGGATCCACGAGCAGTACTTC.

The V gene is TRBV29-1, the J gene TRBJ2-5; D is perhaps TRBD1 (5 bases). Germline V gene sequence: CDR1 SQVTM, CDR2 ANQGSEA. Trimming shortened V by 8 bases and J by 1 base, and 11 bases separated the two germline ends. CDR3 length: 12 residues. This CDR3 is CSQAGPQETQYF. In DNA form, the CDR3 reads TGCAGCCAAGCAGGGCCCCAAGAGACCCAGTACTTC.

This clonotype was seen more than once but under ten times. V usage is TRBV7-2 and J usage is TRBJ2-2; D not certain. Trimming pared 4 bases from V and 5 bases from J, leaving 11 bases between. CDR1 and CDR2 from the germline V gene are SGHTA and FQGNSA. CDR3 length equals 14 residues. The CDR3 loop is CASSYYVFTGELFF. The CDR3 DNA is TGTGCCAGCAGCTATTACGTATTTACCGGGGAGCTGTTTTTT.

There are a few counts of this clonotype. The chain has TRBV12-3 or TRBV12-4 and TRBJ1-2; 10 positions agree with TRBD1. CDR3 length: 15 residues. With 5 bases clipped from V and 4 bases from J, the junction kept 7 bases outside the gene matches. The CDR3 DNA reads as TGTGCCAGCAGTCAATCGACAGGGGGCGGCTATGGCTACACCTTC. This gives the protein CASSQSTGGGYGYTF.

This clonotype was recorded a few times. V usage is TRBV7-9 and J usage is TRBJ2-7; 12 bases align to TRBD2. CDR1 and CDR2 from the germline V gene are SEHNR and FQNEAQ (reference sequence). This CDR3 has 15 residues. Trimming cost V 5 bases and J 7 bases; bases outside gene matches: 9. CDR3 protein: CASSPGLAGGKEQYF. CDR3 in DNA: TGTGCCAGCAGCCCGGGTCTAGCGGGAGGGAAAGAGCAGTACTTC.

J is TRBJ1-1 and V is TRBV12-3 or TRBV12-4; D perhaps matches TRBD1 (5 bases). The CDR3 length is 14 residues. The V gene lost 3 bases and the J gene lost 3 bases, with 11 bases spanning the gap. CDR3 sequence: CASSLGGKDTEAFF. DNA for the CDR3: TGTGCCAGCAGTTTGGGGGGGAAGGACACTGAAGCTTTCTTT.

The table lists this clonotype with a count of one. This chain connects TRBV29-1 to TRBJ1-1, with D possibly matching TRBD1 (5 bases). Trimming took 2 bases from V and 5 from J, leaving 15 bases between them. Germline V gives CDR1 SQVTM, CDR2 ANQGSEA. CDR3 size: 14 residues. CDR3 region: CSVETRRGETEAFF. DNA of the CDR3: TGCAGCGTTGAAACTAGAAGGGGCGAGACTGAAGCTTTCTTT.

V and J are TRBV15 and TRBJ2-6, with a possible D match to TRBD2 (5 bases). V lost 1 base and J lost 0, with 16 bases in between. The length of the CDR3 is 19 residues. Germline values: CDR1 LNHNV, CDR2 YYDKDF (reference sequence). The CDR3 loop is CATSRVGVSNNSGANVLTF. In DNA form, the CDR3 reads TGTGCCACCAGCAGAGTCGGGGTAAGCAATAACTCTGGGGCCAACGTCCTGACTTTC.

This clonotype was seen many times. V usage is TRBV4-2 and J usage is TRBJ1-5, with 8 bases aligning to TRBD1. With 3 bases clipped from V and 0 bases from J, the junction kept 1 base outside the gene matches. Germline V gene sequence: CDR1 LGHNA, CDR2 YNFKEQ. The CDR3 is made up of 15 amino acids. This CDR3 reads CASSQGQVSNQPQHF. The CDR3 DNA follows: TGTGCCAGCAGCCAGGGACAGGTTAGCAATCAGCCCCAGCATTTT.

With respect to this clonotype: A much larger clonotype is one base distant, so this may be a read error. V usage is TRBV7-2 and J usage is TRBJ1-1; D may be TRBD1 (6 bases). CDR1 SGHTA and CDR2 FQGNSA come from the germline V gene. This CDR3 comprises 15 residues. With 5 bases removed from V and 4 bases from J, the gap between germline ends came to 17 bases. CDR3 loop: CASSAFDRMSTEAFF. CDR3 nucleotides: TGTGCCAGCAGCGCCTTCGACAGGATGAGCACTGAAGCTTTCTTT. Full variable domain (remainder filled in from reference TRBV7-2 and TRBJ1-1): GAGVSQSPSNKVTEKGKDVELRCDPISGHTALYWYRQSLGQGLEFLIYFQGNSAPDKSGLPSDRFSAERTGGSVSTLTIQRTQQEDSAVYLCASSAFDRMSTEAFFGQGTRLTVV.

The CDR3 protein is CASSAGLAGADYEQYF. CDR3 coding DNA: TGCGCCAGCAGTGCCGGACTAGCGGGGGCCGACTACGAGCAGTACTTC. V is TRBV10-2 and J is TRBJ2-7; 13 bases are a match to TRBD2. CDR3 length: 16 residues. V shed 4 bases and J 3 bases; nucleotides not matched to a gene: 6. Germline CDR1 reads WSHSY; CDR2 reads SAAADI.

This clonotype turned up a few times. This chain uses TRBV12-3 or TRBV12-4 with TRBJ2-5; maybe TRBD2 (5 bases). Trimming pared 2 bases from V and 4 bases from J, leaving 8 bases between. The CDR3 totals 13 residues. CDR3 DNA: TGTGCCAGCAGTTTAAAGGAGGCAGAGACCCAGTACTTC. Encoded protein: CASSLKEAETQYF.

In nucleotides, the CDR3 is TGTGCCAGCAGTTACTCTACCAGTCCACAAGAGACCCAGTACTTC. It translates to CASSYSTSPQETQYF. The chain has TRBV7-2 and TRBJ2-5; no clear D. The CDR3 runs 15 residues. The V end lost 6 bases, the J end lost 2 bases, and 16 bases lay between the germline ends. CDR1 and CDR2 from the germline V gene are SGHTA and FQGNSA.

This clonotype has at least ten counts. The V and J genes are TRBV10-1 and TRBJ2-7, with D perhaps matching TRBD1 (6 bases). This CDR3 spans 13 amino acids. The V gene lost 5 bases and the J gene lost 2 bases, with 10 bases spanning the gap. Germline CDR1 reads WNHNN; CDR2 reads SYGVQD (reference sequence). CDR3 sequence: CASSKTGTYEQYF. CDR3 nucleotides: TGCGCCAGCAGTAAGACAGGCACCTACGAGCAGTACTTC.

This clonotype was detected a few times. This chain joins TRBV24-1 and TRBJ1-2, with a possible D match to TRBD1 (5 bases). CDR1 and CDR2 from the germline V gene are KGHDR and SFDVKD. This CDR3 has 13 residues. The germline V and J ends were trimmed by 5 bases and 3 bases, with 9 bases remaining between them. The CDR3 sequence: CATSAGRDYGYTF. CDR3 DNA: TGTGCCACCAGTGCTGGCAGGGACTATGGCTACACCTTC.

The CDR3 protein is CASSSFSAGDTEAFF. CDR3 nucleotides: TGCGCCAGCAGCTCTTTTTCCGCGGGAGACACTGAAGCTTTCTTT. The V gene is TRBV5-1, the J gene TRBJ1-1; no clear D gene. The CDR3 sequence is 15 residues long. Germline CDR1 is SGHRS and CDR2 is YFSETQ. Trimming left V 3 bases short and J 3 bases short, with 15 bases between.